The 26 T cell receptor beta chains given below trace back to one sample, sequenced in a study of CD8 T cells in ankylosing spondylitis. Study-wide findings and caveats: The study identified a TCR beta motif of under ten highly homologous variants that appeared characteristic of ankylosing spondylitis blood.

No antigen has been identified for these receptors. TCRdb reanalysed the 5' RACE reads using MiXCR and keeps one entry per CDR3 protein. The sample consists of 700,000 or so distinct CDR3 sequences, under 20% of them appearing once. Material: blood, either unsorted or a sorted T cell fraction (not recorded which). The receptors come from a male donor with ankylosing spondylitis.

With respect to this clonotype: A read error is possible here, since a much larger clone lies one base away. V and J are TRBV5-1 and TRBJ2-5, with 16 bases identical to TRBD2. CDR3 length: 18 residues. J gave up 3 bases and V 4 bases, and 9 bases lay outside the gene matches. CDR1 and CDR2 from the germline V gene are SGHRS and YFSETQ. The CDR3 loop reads CASSRGLAGGTLKETQYF. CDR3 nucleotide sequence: TGCGCCAGCAGCCGGGGACTAGCGGGAGGGACTCTCAAAGAGACCCAGTACTTC.

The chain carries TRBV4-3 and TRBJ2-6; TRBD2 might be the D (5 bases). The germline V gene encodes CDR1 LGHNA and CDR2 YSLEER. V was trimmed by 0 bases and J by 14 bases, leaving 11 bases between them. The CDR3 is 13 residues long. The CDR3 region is CASSQDDGVILTF. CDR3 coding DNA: TGCGCCAGCAGCCAAGACGACGGGGTTATCCTGACTTTC.

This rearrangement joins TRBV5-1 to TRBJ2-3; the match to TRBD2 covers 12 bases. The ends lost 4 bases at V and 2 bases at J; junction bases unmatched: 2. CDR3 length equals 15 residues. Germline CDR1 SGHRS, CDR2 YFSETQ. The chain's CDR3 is CASSRTSGITDTQYF. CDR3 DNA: TGCGCCAGCAGCCGGACTAGCGGGATCACAGATACGCAGTATTTT.

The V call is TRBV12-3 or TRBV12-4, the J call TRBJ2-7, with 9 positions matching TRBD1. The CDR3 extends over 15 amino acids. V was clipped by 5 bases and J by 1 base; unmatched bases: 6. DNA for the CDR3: TGTGCCAGCAGTCAGGGGACAGGGAGGTCCTACGAGCAGTACTTC. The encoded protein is CASSQGTGRSYEQYF.

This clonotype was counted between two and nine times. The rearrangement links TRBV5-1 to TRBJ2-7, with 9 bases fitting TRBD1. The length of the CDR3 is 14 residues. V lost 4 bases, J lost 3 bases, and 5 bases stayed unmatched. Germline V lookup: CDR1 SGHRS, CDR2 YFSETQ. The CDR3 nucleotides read TGCGCCAGCAGCACCGGGACAGGGATCTACGAGCAGTACTTC. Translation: CASSTGTGIYEQYF. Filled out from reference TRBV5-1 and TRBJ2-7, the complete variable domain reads KAGVTQTPRYLIKTRGQQVTLSCSPISGHRSVSWYQQTPGQGLQFLFEYFSETQRNKGNFPGRFSGRQFSNSRSEMNVSTLELGDSALYLCASSTGTGIYEQYFGPGTRLTVT.

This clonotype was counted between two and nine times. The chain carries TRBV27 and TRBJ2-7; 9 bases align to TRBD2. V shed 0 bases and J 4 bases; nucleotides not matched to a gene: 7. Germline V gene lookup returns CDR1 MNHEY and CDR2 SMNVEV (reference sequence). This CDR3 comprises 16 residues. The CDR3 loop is CASSLSAGGVWYEQYF. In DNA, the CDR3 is TGTGCCAGCAGTTTATCGGCGGGAGGGGTTTGGTACGAGCAGTACTTC.

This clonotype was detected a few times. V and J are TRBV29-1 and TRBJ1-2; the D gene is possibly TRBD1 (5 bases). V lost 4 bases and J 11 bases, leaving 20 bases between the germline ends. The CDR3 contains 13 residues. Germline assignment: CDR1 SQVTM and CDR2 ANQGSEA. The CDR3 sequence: CSVGGGDRAGYTF. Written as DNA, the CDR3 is TGCAGCGTTGGCGGTGGGGACCGGGCCGGGTACACCTTC.

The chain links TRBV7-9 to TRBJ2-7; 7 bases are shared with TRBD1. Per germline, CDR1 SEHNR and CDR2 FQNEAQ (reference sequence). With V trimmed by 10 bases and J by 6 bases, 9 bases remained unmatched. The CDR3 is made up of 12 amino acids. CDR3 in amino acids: CATGQEAREQYF. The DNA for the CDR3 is TGTGCCACAGGACAGGAAGCTCGCGAGCAGTACTTC.

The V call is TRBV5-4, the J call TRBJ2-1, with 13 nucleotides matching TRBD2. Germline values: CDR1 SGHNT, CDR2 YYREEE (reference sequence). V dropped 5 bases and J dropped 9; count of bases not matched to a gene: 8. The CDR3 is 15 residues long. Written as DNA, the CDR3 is TGTGCCAGCAGTTTACTAGCGGGGGGGTCGATTGAGCAGTTCTTC. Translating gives CASSLLAGGSIEQFF. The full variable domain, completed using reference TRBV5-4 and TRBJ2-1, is ETGVTQSPTHLIKTRGQQVTLRCSSQSGHNTVSWYQQALGQGPQFIFQYYREEENGRGNFPPRFSGLQFPNYSSELNVNALELDDSALYLCASSLLAGGSIEQFFGPGTRLTVL.

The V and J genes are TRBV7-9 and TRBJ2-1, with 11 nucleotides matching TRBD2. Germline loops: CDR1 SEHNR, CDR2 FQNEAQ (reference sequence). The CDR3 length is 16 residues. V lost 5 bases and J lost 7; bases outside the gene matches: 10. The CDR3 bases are TGTGCCAGCAGCCTGGGGACTAGCGGTCCCCTGAATGAGCAGTTCTTC. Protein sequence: CASSLGTSGPLNEQFF.

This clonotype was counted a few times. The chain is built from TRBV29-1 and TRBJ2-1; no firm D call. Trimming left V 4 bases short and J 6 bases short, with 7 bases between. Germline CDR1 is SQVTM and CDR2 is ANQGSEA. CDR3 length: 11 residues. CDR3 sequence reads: CSVAPSNEQFF. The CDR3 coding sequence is TGCAGCGTTGCCCCGTCCAATGAGCAGTTCTTC.

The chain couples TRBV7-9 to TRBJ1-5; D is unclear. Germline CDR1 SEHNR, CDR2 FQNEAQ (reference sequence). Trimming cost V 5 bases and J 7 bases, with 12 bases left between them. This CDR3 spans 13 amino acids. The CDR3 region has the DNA TGTGCCAGCAGCCCCGGGTTGGGGCAGCCCCAGCATTTT. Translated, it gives CASSPGLGQPQHF.

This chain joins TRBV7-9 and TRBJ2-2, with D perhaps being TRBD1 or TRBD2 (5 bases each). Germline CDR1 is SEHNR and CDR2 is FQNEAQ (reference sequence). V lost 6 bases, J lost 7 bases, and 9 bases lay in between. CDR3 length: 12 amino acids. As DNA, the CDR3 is TGTGCCAGCAGGGGGACCGACGGGGAGCTGTTTTTT. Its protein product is CASRGTDGELFF.

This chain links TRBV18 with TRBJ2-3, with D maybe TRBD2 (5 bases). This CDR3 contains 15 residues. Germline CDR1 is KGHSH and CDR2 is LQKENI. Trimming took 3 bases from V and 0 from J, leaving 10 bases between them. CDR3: CASSPRDLSTDTQYF. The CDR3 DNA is TGTGCCAGCTCACCCCGGGATTTGAGCACAGATACGCAGTATTTT. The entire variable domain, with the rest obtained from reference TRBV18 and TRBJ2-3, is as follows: NAGVMQNPRHLVRRRGQEARLRCSPMKGHSHVYWYRQLPEEGLKFMVYLQKENIIDESGMPKERFSAEFPKEGPSILRIQQVVRGDSAAYFCASSPRDLSTDTQYFGPGTRLTVL.

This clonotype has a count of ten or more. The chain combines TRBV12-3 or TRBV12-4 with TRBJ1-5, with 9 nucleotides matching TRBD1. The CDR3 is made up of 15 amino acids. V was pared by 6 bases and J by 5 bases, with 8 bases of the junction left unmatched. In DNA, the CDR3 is TGTGCCAGCAGACTGGGACAGGGAGATCATCAGCCCCAGCATTTT. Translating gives CASRLGQGDHQPQHF.

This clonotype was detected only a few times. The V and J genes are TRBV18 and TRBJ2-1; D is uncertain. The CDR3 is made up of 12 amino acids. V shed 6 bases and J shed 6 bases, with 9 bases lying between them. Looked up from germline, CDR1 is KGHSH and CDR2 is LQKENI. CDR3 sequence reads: CASSLEPNEQFF. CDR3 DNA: TGTGCCAGCTCTCTAGAACCCAATGAGCAGTTCTTC.

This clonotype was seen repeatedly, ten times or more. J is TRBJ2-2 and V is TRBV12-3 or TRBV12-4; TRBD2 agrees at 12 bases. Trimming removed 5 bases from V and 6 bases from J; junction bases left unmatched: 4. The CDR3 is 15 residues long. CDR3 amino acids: CASSTTSGRAGELFF. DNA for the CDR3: TGTGCCAGCAGTACGACTAGCGGGAGAGCCGGGGAGCTGTTTTTT.

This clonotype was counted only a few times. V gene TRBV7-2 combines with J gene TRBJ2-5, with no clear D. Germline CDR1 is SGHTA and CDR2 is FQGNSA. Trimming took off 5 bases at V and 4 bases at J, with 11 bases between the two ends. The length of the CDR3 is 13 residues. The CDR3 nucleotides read TGTGCCAGCAGCGCCGACCCCCCAGAGACCCAGTACTTC. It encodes CASSADPPETQYF.

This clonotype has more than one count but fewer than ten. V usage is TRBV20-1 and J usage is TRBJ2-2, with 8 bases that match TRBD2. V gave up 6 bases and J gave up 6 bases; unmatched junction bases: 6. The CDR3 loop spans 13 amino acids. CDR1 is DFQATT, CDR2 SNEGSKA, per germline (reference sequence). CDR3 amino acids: CSAPVGGAGELFF. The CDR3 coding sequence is TGCAGTGCACCCGTCGGGGGGGCCGGGGAGCTGTTTTTT.

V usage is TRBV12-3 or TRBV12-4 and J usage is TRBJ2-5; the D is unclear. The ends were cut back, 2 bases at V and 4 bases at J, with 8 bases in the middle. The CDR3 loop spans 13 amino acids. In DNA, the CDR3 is TGTGCCAGCAGTTTATTAGGCCCAGAGACCCAGTACTTC. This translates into CASSLLGPETQYF.

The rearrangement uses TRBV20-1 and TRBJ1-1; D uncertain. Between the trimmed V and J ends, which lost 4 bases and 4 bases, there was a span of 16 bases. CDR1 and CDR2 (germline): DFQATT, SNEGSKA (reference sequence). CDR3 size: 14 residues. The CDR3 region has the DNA TGCAGTGCTATGGGCAGTCGGAGAGGCACTGAAGCTTTCTTT. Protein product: CSAMGSRRGTEAFF.

CDR3 amino acids: CASSAYSGVAKNIQYF. The CDR3 bases are TGTGCCAGCAGCGCCTACTCGGGCGTAGCCAAAAACATTCAGTACTTC. This rearrangement joins TRBV7-2 to TRBJ2-4; no definite D call. Looked up from germline, CDR1 is SGHTA and CDR2 is FQGNSA. V lost 5 bases, J lost 0 bases, and 14 bases lay in between. The CDR3 spans 16 residues.

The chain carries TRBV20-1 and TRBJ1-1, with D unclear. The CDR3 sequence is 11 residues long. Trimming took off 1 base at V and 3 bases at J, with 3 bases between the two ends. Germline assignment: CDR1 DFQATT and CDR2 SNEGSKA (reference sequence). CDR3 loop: CSARGYTEAFF. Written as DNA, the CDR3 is TGCAGTGCTAGAGGTTACACTGAAGCTTTCTTT.

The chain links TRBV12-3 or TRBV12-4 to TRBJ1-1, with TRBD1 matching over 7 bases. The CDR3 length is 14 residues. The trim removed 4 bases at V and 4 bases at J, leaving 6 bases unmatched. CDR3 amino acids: CASSSEGARTEAFF. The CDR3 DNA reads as TGTGCCAGCAGTTCAGAGGGGGCGCGCACTGAAGCTTTCTTT.

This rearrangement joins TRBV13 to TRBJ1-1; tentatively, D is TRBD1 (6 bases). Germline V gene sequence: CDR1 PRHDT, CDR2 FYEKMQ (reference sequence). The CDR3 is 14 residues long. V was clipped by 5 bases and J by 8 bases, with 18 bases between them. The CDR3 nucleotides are TGTGCCAGCAGCCACCCACAGGGATATGGAGAAGCTTTCTTT. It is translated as CASSHPQGYGEAFF.

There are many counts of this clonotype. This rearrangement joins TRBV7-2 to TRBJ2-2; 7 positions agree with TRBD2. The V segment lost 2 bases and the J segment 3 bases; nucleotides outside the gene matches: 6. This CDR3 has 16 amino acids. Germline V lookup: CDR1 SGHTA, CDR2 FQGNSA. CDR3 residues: CASSLQPGGYTGELFF. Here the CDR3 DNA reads TGTGCCAGCAGCTTACAACCGGGGGGATACACCGGGGAGCTGTTTTTT. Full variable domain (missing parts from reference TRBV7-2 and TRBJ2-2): GAGVSQSPSNKVTEKGKDVELRCDPISGHTALYWYRQSLGQGLEFLIYFQGNSAPDKSGLPSDRFSAERTGGSVSTLTIQRTQQEDSAVYLCASSLQPGGYTGELFFGEGSRLTVL.